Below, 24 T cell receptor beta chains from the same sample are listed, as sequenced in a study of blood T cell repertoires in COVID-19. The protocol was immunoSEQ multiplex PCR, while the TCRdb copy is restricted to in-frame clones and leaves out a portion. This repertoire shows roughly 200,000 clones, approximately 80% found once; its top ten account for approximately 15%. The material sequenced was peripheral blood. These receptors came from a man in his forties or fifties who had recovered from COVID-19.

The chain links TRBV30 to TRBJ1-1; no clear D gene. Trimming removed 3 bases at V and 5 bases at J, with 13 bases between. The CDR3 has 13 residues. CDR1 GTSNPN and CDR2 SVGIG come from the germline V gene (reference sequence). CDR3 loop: CAWRLFQYTEAFF. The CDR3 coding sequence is TGTGCCTGGAGGCTATTCCAATATACTGAAGCTTTCTTT.

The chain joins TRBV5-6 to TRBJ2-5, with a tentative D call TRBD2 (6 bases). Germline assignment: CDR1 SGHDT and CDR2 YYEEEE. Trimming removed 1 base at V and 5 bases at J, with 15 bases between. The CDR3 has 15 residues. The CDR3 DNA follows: TGTGCCAGCAGCTTGTTGTCGGGAGTGCTGGAGACCCAGTACTTC. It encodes CASSLLSGVLETQYF.

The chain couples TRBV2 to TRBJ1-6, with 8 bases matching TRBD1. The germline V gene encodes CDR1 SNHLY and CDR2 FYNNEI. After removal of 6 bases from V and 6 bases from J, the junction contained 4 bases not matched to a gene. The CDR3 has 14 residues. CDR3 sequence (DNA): TGTGCCAGCAGCGTGGACAGGGTTAATTCACCCCTCCACTTT. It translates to CASSVDRVNSPLHF.

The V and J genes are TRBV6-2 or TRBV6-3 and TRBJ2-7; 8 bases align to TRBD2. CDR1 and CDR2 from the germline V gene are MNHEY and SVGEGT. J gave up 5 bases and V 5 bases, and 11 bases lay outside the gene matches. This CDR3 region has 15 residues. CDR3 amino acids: CASSPYGGGIDEQYF. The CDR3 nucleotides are TGTGCCAGCAGTCCCTACGGCGGGGGGATCGACGAGCAGTACTTC.

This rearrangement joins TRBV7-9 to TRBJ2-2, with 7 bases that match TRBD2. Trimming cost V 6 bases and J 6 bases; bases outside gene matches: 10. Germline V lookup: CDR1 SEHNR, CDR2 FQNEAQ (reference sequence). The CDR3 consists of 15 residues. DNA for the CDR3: TGTGCCAGCAGTCTCGGGACTACTCGGGCCGGGGAGCTGTTTTTT. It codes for CASSLGTTRAGELFF.

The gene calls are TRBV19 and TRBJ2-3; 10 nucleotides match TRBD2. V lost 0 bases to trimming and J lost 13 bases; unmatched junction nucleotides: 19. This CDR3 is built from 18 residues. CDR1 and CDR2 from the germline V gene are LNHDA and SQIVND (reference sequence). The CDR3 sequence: CASSIDLSAGGEYATKYF. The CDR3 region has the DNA TGTGCCAGTAGTATAGATCTATCAGCGGGAGGGGAATACGCAACAAAGTATTTT.

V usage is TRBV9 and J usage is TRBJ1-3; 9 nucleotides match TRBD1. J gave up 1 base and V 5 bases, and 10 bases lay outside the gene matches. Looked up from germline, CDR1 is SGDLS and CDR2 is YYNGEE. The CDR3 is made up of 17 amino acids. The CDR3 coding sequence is TGTGCCAGCAGATCCGGGACAGGGAGGGGATCTGGAAACACCATATATTTT. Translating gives CASRSGTGRGSGNTIYF.

The CDR3 nucleotides are TGTGCCAGTAGTACCGCGGGCCGCACAGATACGCAGTATTTT. This encodes CASSTAGRTDTQYF. The rearrangement uses TRBV19 and TRBJ2-3, with D possibly being TRBD2 (5 bases). The germline gives CDR1 LNHDA, CDR2 SQIVND (reference sequence). This CDR3 region has 14 residues. V lost 4 bases to trimming and J lost 1 base, with 9 bases between them.

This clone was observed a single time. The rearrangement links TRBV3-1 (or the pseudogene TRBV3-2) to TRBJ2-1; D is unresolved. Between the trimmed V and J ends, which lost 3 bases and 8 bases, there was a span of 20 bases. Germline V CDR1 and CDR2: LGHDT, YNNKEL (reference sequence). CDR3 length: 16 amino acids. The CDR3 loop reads CASSHVQRHSGHEQFF. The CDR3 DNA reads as TGTGCCAGCAGCCACGTCCAGAGACACAGTGGCCATGAGCAGTTCTTC.

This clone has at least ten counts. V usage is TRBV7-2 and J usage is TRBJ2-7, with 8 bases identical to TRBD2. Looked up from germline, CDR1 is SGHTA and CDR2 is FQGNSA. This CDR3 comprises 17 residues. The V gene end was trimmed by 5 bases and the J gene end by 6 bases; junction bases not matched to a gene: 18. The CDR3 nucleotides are TGTGCCAGCAGCAAAGGGATTTCGGGCGGGAGGTTGGGCGAGCAGTACTTC. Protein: CASSKGISGGRLGEQYF. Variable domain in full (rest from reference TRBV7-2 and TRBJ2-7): GAGVSQSPSNKVTEKGKDVELRCDPISGHTALYWYRQSLGQGLEFLIYFQGNSAPDKSGLPSDRFSAERTGGSVSTLTIQRTQQEDSAVYLCASSKGISGGRLGEQYFGPGTRLTVT.

CDR3 sequence: CASSSYHRDSYEQYF. The CDR3 coding sequence is TGTGCCAGCAGCTCATATCACAGGGATTCCTACGAGCAGTACTTC. The chain has TRBV5-4 and TRBJ2-7; D perhaps matches TRBD1 (6 bases). Germline CDR1 SGHNT, CDR2 YYREEE (reference sequence). Between the trimmed V and J ends, which lost 3 bases and 1 base, there was a span of 14 bases. CDR3 size: 15 residues.

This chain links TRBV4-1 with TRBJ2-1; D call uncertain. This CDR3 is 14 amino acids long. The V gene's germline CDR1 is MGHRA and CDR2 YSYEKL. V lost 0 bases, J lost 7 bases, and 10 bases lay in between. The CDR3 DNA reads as TGCGCCAGCAGCCAAGAGTTATTGGAGAATGAGCAGTTCTTC. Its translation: CASSQELLENEQFF.

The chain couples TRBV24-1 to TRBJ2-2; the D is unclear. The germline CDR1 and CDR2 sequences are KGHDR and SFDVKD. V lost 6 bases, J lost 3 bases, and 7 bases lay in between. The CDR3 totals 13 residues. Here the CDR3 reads CATSQAYTGELFF. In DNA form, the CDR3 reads TGTGCCACCAGTCAAGCCTACACCGGGGAGCTGTTTTTT.

CDR3 DNA sequence: TGTGCCAGCAGTGCCTGGACTAGCGGGAGGTCCCTCGAGCAGTACTTC. Protein: CASSAWTSGRSLEQYF. J is TRBJ2-7 and V is TRBV28, with 14 bases fitting TRBD2. This CDR3 has 16 residues. CDR1 MDHEN and CDR2 SYDVKM come from the germline V gene. After removal of 5 bases from V and 6 bases from J, the junction contained 9 bases not matched to a gene.

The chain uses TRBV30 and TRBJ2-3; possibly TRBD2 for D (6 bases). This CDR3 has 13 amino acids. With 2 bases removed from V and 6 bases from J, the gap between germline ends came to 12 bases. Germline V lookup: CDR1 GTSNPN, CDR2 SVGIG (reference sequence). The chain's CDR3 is CAWSRGRKDTQYF. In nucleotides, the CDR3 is TGTGCCTGGAGTAGAGGGAGGAAGGATACGCAGTATTTT. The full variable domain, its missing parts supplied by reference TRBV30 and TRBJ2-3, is SQTIHQWPATLVQPVGSPLSLECTVEGTSNPNLYWYRQAAGRGLQLLFYSVGIGQISSEVPQNLSASRPQDRQFILSSKKLLLSDSGFYLCAWSRGRKDTQYFGPGTRLTVL.

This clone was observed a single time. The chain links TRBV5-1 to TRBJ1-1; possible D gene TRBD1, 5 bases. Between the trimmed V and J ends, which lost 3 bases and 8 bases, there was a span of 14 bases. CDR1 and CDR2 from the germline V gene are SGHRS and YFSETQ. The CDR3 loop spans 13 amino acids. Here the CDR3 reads CASSSASSGEAFF. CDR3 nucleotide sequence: TGCGCCAGCAGCTCAGCCAGCTCAGGGGAAGCTTTCTTT.

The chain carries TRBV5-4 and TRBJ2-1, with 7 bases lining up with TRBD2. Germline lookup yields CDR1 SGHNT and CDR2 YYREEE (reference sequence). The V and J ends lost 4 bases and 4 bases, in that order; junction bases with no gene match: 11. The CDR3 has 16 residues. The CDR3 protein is CASSKPSGIQYNEQFF. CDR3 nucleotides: TGTGCCAGCAGCAAACCGAGCGGGATCCAATACAATGAGCAGTTCTTC.

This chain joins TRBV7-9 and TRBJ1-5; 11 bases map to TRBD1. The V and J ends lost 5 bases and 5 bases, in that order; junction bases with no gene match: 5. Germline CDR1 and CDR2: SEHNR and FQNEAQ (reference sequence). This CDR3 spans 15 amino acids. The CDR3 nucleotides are TGTGCCAGCAGCCAGGGGACAGGGGGTGATCAGCCCCAGCATTTT. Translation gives CASSQGTGGDQPQHF. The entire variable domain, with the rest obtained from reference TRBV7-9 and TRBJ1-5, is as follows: DTGVSQNPRHKITKRGQNVTFRCDPISEHNRLYWYRQTLGQGPEFLTYFQNEAQLEKSRLLSDRFSAERPKGSFSTLEIQRTEQGDSAMYLCASSQGTGGDQPQHFGDGTRLSIL.

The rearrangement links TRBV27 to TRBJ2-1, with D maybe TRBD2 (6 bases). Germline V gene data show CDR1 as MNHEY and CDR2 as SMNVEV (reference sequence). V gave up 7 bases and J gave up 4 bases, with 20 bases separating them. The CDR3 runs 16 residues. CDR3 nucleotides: TGTGCCAGCACACATTCCGTGGGAGGAGGGTACAATGAGCAGTTCTTC. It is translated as CASTHSVGGGYNEQFF.

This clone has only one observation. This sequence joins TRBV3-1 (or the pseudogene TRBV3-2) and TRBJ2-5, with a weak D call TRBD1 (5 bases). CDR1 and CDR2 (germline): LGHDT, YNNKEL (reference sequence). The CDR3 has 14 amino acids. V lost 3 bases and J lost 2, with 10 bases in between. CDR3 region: CASSHRVGQETQYF. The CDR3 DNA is TGTGCCAGCAGCCACAGGGTCGGGCAAGAGACCCAGTACTTC.

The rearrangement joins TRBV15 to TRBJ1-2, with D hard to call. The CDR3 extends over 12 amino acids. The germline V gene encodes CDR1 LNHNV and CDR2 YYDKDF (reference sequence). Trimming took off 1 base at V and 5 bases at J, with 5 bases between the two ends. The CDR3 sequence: CATSRAGYGYTF. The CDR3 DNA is TGTGCCACCAGCAGAGCGGGTTATGGCTACACCTTC.

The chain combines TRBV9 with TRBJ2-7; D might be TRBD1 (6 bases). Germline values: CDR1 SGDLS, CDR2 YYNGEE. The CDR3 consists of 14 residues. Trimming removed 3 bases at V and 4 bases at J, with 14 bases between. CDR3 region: CASSGTVRPYEQYF. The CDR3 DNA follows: TGTGCCAGCAGCGGGACAGTGCGGCCTTACGAGCAGTACTTC.

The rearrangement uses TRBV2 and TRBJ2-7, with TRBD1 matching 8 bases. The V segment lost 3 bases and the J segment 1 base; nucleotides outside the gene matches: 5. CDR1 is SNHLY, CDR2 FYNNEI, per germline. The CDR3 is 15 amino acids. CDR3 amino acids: CASSESGQGSYEQYF. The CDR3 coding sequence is TGTGCCAGCAGTGAGTCCGGACAGGGATCCTACGAGCAGTACTTC.

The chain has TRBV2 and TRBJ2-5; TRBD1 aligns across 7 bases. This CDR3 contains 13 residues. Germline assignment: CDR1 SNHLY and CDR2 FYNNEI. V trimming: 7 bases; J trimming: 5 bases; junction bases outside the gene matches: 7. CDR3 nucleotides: TGTGCCAGCACCCAGGGGGTCGGTGAGACCCAGTACTTC. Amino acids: CASTQGVGETQYF.